A selection of T cell receptor beta chains follows, all from one sample in a study of blood T cell repertoires in COVID-19. Produced via immunoSEQ multiplex PCR; TCRdb's table is partial and in-frame only. The sample lists about 74,000 clones; more than 75% were seen once. The specimen sequenced was peripheral blood. These TCRs come from a human donor in a cohort sampled during active COVID-19. Both conserved end residues are part of each CDR3. A D gene is named only where the DNA matches it firmly. Size is omitted from some rows. Given values are once, few, many or a class for expanded clones.

j_gene: TRBJ2-1; d_gene: TRBD2; abundance: -; v_gene: TRBV18; CDR3nt: TGTGCCAGCTCATCTCGGACTAGCGGGAGGGATAGGAATGAGCAGTTCTTC; CDR3aa: CASSSRTSGRDRNEQFF
j_gene: TRBJ2-3; d_gene: TRBD2; abundance: -; v_gene: TRBV7-2; CDR3nt: TGTGCCAGCAGAGTACTAGCGGGAGTTACAGATACGCAGTATTTT; CDR3aa: CASRVLAGVTDTQYF
j_gene: TRBJ1-3; d_gene: TRBD1; abundance: -; v_gene: TRBV6-2/TRBV6-3; CDR3nt: TGTGCCAGCAGTCGCGACAGGGTCTCTGGAAACACCATATATTTT; CDR3aa: CASSRDRVSGNTIYF
j_gene: TRBJ2-1; d_gene: TRBD2; abundance: -; v_gene: TRBV5-1; CDR3nt: TGCGCCAGCAGCTCCCACCCCGGGACTAGCGGGAGAGCATACAATGAGCAGTTCTTC; CDR3aa: CASSSHPGTSGRAYNEQFF
j_gene: TRBJ1-1; d_gene: TRBD1; abundance: -; v_gene: TRBV9; CDR3nt: TGTGCCAGCAGCCCAACAGGGGGCGGCACTGAAGCTTTCTTT; CDR3aa: CASSPTGGGTEAFF
j_gene: TRBJ1-6; d_gene: -; abundance: -; v_gene: TRBV6-1; CDR3nt: TGTGCCAGCAGTGAATTCAGGGTGGAGTCACCCCTCCACTTT; CDR3aa: CASSEFRVESPLHF
j_gene: TRBJ2-7; d_gene: -; abundance: once; v_gene: TRBV21-1; CDR3nt: TGTGCCAGCAGCAGCCGGGACAGGGAATACGAGCAGTACTTC; CDR3aa: CASSSRDREYEQYF
j_gene: TRBJ2-1; d_gene: TRBD2; abundance: -; v_gene: TRBV6-6; CDR3nt: TGTGCCAGCAGTTACTTGGCGGGAGGGTACAATGAGCAGTTCTTC; CDR3aa: CASSYLAGGYNEQFF
j_gene: TRBJ1-6; d_gene: -; abundance: -; v_gene: TRBV5-4; CDR3nt: TGTGCCAGCAGCTTGGATAGGAGCTCCTATAATTCACCCCTCCACTTT; CDR3aa: CASSLDRSSYNSPLHF
j_gene: TRBJ2-2; d_gene: -; abundance: -; v_gene: TRBV5-5; CDR3nt: TGTGCCAGCAGCTTGGATCGGGTAATCACCGGGGAGCTGTTTTTT; CDR3aa: CASSLDRVITGELFF
j_gene: TRBJ2-7; d_gene: TRBD1; abundance: -; v_gene: TRBV5-4; CDR3nt: TGTGCCAGCAGCTCTACGGACAGGATCGAGCAGTACTTC; CDR3aa: CASSSTDRIEQYF
j_gene: TRBJ1-6; d_gene: -; abundance: -; v_gene: TRBV6-5; CDR3nt: TGTGCCAGCAGACGACTGGATAATTCACCCCTCCACTTT; CDR3aa: CASRRLDNSPLHF
j_gene: TRBJ2-2; d_gene: -; abundance: -; v_gene: TRBV5-1; CDR3nt: TGCGCCAGCAGCTTGGAATTGTTAGATGGCGGGGAGCTGTTTTTT; CDR3aa: CASSLELLDGGELFF
j_gene: TRBJ2-5; d_gene: TRBD1; abundance: -; v_gene: TRBV5-1; CDR3nt: TGCGCCAGCAGCTTGGGGGGAACAGGGGGCGAAGAGACCCAGTACTTC; CDR3aa: CASSLGGTGGEETQYF
j_gene: TRBJ2-7; d_gene: TRBD2; abundance: -; v_gene: TRBV7-2; CDR3nt: TGTGCCAGCACCTCTACTAGCGCCAACTCCTACGAGCAGTACTTC; CDR3aa: CASTSTSANSYEQYF
j_gene: TRBJ2-1; d_gene: TRBD2; abundance: -; v_gene: TRBV27; CDR3nt: TGTGCCAGCAGAGGGACGGGACTAGCGGGAGGGACGACTAATGAGCAGTTCTTC; CDR3aa: CASRGTGLAGGTTNEQFF
j_gene: TRBJ1-1; d_gene: TRBD1; abundance: -; v_gene: TRBV18; CDR3nt: TGTGCCACCATAATCGGGACAGGGTACACTGAAGCTTTCTTT; CDR3aa: CATIIGTGYTEAFF
j_gene: TRBJ2-7; d_gene: -; abundance: -; v_gene: TRBV5-6; CDR3nt: TGTGCCAGCAGCCAAACTTTTTCCTACGAGCAGTACTTC; CDR3aa: CASSQTFSYEQYF
j_gene: TRBJ2-7; d_gene: -; abundance: -; v_gene: TRBV9; CDR3nt: TGTGCCAGCAGCGGTGGGATCGTAGCGGCCTACGAGCAGTACTTC; CDR3aa: CASSGGIVAAYEQYF
j_gene: TRBJ1-2; d_gene: -; abundance: once; v_gene: TRBV28; CDR3nt: TGTGCCAGCAGTTTAGTGGGAGGTGGCTACACCTTC; CDR3aa: CASSLVGGGYTF
j_gene: TRBJ1-3; d_gene: -; abundance: -; v_gene: TRBV5-1; CDR3nt: TGCGCCAGCAGCTTGGAGTTACAGTACTCTGGAAACACCATATATTTT; CDR3aa: CASSLELQYSGNTIYF
j_gene: TRBJ2-7; d_gene: -; abundance: few; v_gene: TRBV18; CDR3nt: TGTGCCAGCTCACCTTATTGGGGCAGGGGAGATGGCGAGCAGTACTTC; CDR3aa: CASSPYWGRGDGEQYF
j_gene: TRBJ1-1; d_gene: -; abundance: -; v_gene: TRBV11-2; CDR3nt: TGTGCCAGCAGCTTAGAACGGGGCACTGAAGCTTTCTTT; CDR3aa: CASSLERGTEAFF
j_gene: TRBJ1-3; d_gene: -; abundance: -; v_gene: TRBV5-8; CDR3nt: TGTGCCAGCAGCTTGGGCCGGGAACCTGGAAACACCATATATTTT; CDR3aa: CASSLGREPGNTIYF
j_gene: TRBJ2-3; d_gene: TRBD2; abundance: -; v_gene: TRBV7-2; CDR3nt: TGTGCCAGCAGTCGAACTAGCGGGAGCACAGATACGCAGTATTTT; CDR3aa: CASSRTSGSTDTQYF
j_gene: TRBJ2-5; d_gene: TRBD1; abundance: once; v_gene: TRBV28; CDR3nt: TGTGCCAGCAGTAGATCGCGGACAGGCCGTGGGCAAGAGACCCAGTACTTC; CDR3aa: CASSRSRTGRGQETQYF
j_gene: TRBJ1-2; d_gene: TRBD1; abundance: -; v_gene: TRBV5-1; CDR3nt: TGCGCCAGCAGCTCCGAGACAGGGAACTATGGCTACACCTTC; CDR3aa: CASSSETGNYGYTF
j_gene: TRBJ2-5; d_gene: TRBD2; abundance: -; v_gene: TRBV10-2; CDR3nt: TGCGCCAGCAGAAGCGGGAGGCCCCAAGAGACCCAGTACTTC; CDR3aa: CASRSGRPQETQYF
j_gene: TRBJ1-5; d_gene: -; abundance: -; v_gene: TRBV7-8; CDR3nt: TGTGCCAGCAGCTTAAATAATAAGGAGCAGCCCCAGCATTTT; CDR3aa: CASSLNNKEQPQHF
j_gene: TRBJ2-7; d_gene: TRBD1; abundance: few; v_gene: TRBV4-1; CDR3nt: TGCGCCAGCAGCCAAAGCACGGACAGGGCCTCCTACGAGCAGTACTTC; CDR3aa: CASSQSTDRASYEQYF
j_gene: TRBJ2-3; d_gene: TRBD2; abundance: -; v_gene: TRBV5-1; CDR3nt: TGCGCCAGCAGCAGGGGACTAGCGGGTAGCACAGATACGCAGTATTTT; CDR3aa: CASSRGLAGSTDTQYF
j_gene: TRBJ2-3; d_gene: -; abundance: -; v_gene: TRBV15; CDR3nt: TGTGCCACCAGCAGAGTCCCTGGCAGGGAGGCAGATACGCAGTATTTT; CDR3aa: CATSRVPGREADTQYF
j_gene: TRBJ2-7; d_gene: -; abundance: -; v_gene: TRBV19; CDR3nt: TGTGCCAGTAGTTTTTCCGGGGACTCCTACGAGCAGTACTTC; CDR3aa: CASSFSGDSYEQYF
j_gene: TRBJ1-6; d_gene: -; abundance: -; v_gene: TRBV6-6; CDR3nt: TGTGCCAGCAGTTCGACCGGGGATAATTCACCCCTCCACTTT; CDR3aa: CASSSTGDNSPLHF
j_gene: TRBJ2-3; d_gene: TRBD2; abundance: -; v_gene: TRBV11-2; CDR3nt: TGTGCCAGCAGCTTAGATCGAGGCGGGAGTGATACGCAGTATTTT; CDR3aa: CASSLDRGGSDTQYF
j_gene: TRBJ2-7; d_gene: TRBD2; abundance: -; v_gene: TRBV3-1/TRBV3-2; CDR3nt: TGTGCCAGCAGCCAGACACTAGCGGGCTACGAGCAGTACTTC; CDR3aa: CASSQTLAGYEQYF
j_gene: TRBJ2-2; d_gene: TRBD2; abundance: large; v_gene: TRBV27; CDR3nt: TGTGCCAGCAGTTTAGTAGCGGGGGCCCCCGGGGAGCTGTTTTTT; CDR3aa: CASSLVAGAPGELFF
j_gene: TRBJ1-1; d_gene: TRBD1; abundance: -; v_gene: TRBV3-1/TRBV3-2; CDR3nt: TGTGCCAGCAGCCAAATAGTACAGGGGCCCGAAGCTTTCTTT; CDR3aa: CASSQIVQGPEAFF
j_gene: TRBJ2-6; d_gene: TRBD1; abundance: few; v_gene: TRBV27; CDR3nt: TGTGCCAGCAGTTTATTTAACCGGGACAGCAACGTCCTGACTTTC; CDR3aa: CASSLFNRDSNVLTF